Each of the 6 T cell receptor beta chains below was sequenced from the same sample in a study of T cells after yellow fever vaccination. TCRdb re-analysed the 5' RACE reads in MiXCR, keeping a single row per CDR3 protein. The sample includes 500,000 to 650,000 distinct CDR3 sequences, about 15% seen only once; the top ten take roughly 17%. The sequences come from PBMCs, collected 5 days after the first yellow fever vaccination. These receptor sequences come from a young man who received the YFV17D yellow fever vaccine.

The table lists this clonotype with a few counts. The chain carries TRBV9 and TRBJ2-2; D is uncertain. Germline V CDR1 and CDR2: SGDLS, YYNGEE. The V and J ends lost 3 bases and 4 bases respectively, with 7 bases between them. The CDR3 has 13 amino acids. For the CDR3, the DNA is TGTGCCAGCAGCGCGACCGTCACCGGGGAGCTGTTTTTT. It codes for CASSATVTGELFF.

The J gene is TRBJ1-6, the V gene TRBV9; perhaps TRBD1 as D (6 bases). V was clipped by 2 bases and J by 9 bases, with 12 bases between them. Germline V lookup: CDR1 SGDLS, CDR2 YYNGEE. The length of the CDR3 is 14 residues. The CDR3 DNA is TGTGCCAGCAGCGTGACAGGCTGGAGTTCACCCCTCCACTTT. This gives the protein CASSVTGWSSPLHF.

This chain connects TRBV7-9 to TRBJ2-7; 8 nucleotides align to TRBD2. Germline-derived CDR1 and CDR2 are SEHNR and FQNEAQ (reference sequence). The CDR3 length is 15 residues. V shed 1 base, J shed 4 bases, and the junction held 6 bases outside the gene matches. This chain's CDR3 is CASSLETGGRYEQYF. The CDR3 nucleotides are TGTGCCAGCAGCTTAGAAACGGGGGGGCGATACGAGCAGTACTTC.

This clonotype was found a few times. The chain employs TRBV5-4 and TRBJ2-1; D gene ambiguous. CDR3 size: 15 residues. Trimming removed 0 bases at V and 8 bases at J, with 15 bases between. The germline gives CDR1 SGHNT, CDR2 YYREEE (reference sequence). The CDR3 coding sequence is TGTGCCAGCAGCTTGGTGGACCGATCCGGCCATGAGCAGTTCTTC. It codes for CASSLVDRSGHEQFF.

The table lists this clonotype with a few counts. This sequence joins TRBV6-1 and TRBJ2-1; possible D gene TRBD1, 7 bases. The V gene's germline CDR1 is MNHNS and CDR2 SASEGT. The CDR3 spans 13 residues. V was pared by 8 bases and J by 15 bases, with 23 bases between. CDR3 amino acids: CASRKDGGTAMFF. The CDR3 nucleotides are TGTGCCAGCCGCAAGGACGGCGGGACAGCCATGTTCTTC.

In its sample, this clonotype was seen a few times. The CDR3 reads CATSRGLGGATNEKLFF. In DNA, the CDR3 is TGTGCCACCAGCAGGGGCCTGGGGGGAGCAACTAATGAAAAACTGTTTTTT. V and J are TRBV15 and TRBJ1-4; D is possibly TRBD1 (5 bases). CDR3 length equals 17 residues. Per the germline V gene, CDR1 is LNHNV and CDR2 is YYDKDF (reference sequence). Trimming took off 3 bases at V and 0 bases at J, with 14 bases between the two ends.